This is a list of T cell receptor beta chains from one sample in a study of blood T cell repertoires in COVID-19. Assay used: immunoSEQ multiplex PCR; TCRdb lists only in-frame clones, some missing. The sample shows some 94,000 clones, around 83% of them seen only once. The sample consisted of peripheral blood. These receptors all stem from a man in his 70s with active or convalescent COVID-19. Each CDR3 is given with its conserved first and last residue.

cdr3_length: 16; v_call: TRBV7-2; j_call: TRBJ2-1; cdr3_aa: CASSLRTGIPYNEQFF
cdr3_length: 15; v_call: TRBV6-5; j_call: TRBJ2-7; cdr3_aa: CASSYNGQGPYEQYF
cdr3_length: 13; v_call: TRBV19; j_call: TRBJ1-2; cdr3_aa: CASSVQGNYGYTF
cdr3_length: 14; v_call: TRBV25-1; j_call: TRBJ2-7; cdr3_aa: CASSGTGGLYEQYF
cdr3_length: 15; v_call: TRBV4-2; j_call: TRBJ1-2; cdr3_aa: CASSLGPDYFDGYTF
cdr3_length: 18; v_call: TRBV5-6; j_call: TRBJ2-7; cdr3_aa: CASSRTFAASGGRSEQYF
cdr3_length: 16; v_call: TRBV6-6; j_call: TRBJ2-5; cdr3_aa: CASRLAGSTAEETQYF
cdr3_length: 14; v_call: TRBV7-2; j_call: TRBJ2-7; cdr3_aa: CASSPYRVSYEQYF
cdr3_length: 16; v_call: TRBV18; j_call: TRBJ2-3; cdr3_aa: CASSPGTPQGTDTQYF
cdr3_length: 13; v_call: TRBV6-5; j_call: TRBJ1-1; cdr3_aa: CASSYQGVTEAFF
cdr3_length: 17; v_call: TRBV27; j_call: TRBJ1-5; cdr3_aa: CASSLSGGRYSNQPQHF
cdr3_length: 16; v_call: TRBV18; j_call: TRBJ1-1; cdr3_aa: CASSRLLQGADTEAFF
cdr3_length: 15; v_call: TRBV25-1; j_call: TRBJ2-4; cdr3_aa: CASSEPRTGGNIQYF
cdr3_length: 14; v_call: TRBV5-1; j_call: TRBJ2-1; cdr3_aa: CASSLAAGGNEQFF
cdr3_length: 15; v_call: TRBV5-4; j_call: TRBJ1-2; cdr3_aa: CASSRGQGYDYGYTF
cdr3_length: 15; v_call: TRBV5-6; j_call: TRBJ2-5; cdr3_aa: CASSLATSGKETQYF
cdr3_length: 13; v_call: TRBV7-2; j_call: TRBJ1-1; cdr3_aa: CASSLGQPTEAFF
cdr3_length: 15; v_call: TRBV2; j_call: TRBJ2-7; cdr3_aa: CASRGTGTRYYEQYF
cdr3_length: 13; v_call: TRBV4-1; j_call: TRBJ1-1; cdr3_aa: CASSRQMNTEAFF
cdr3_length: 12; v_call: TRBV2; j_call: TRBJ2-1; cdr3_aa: CASRTGENEQFF
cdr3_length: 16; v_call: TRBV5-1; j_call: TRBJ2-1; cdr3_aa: CASSLASGGAFNEQFF
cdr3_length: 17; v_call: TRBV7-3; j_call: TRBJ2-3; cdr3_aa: CASSSPKGLAGVDTQYF
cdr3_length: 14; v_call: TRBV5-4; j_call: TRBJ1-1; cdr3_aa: CASSLQLMNTEAFF
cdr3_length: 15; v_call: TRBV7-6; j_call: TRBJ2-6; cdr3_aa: CASSLNRAGANVLTF
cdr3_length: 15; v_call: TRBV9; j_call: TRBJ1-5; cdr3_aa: CASSPSEGAYQPQHF
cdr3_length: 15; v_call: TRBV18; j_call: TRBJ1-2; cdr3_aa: CASSSRQGANYGYTF
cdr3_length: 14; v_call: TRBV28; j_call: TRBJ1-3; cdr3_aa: CASTTGGSGNTIYF
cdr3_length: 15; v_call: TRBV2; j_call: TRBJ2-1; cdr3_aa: CASSDDQGGYNEQFF
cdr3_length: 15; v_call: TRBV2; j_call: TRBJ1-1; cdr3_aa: CATQAGSGAPTEAFF
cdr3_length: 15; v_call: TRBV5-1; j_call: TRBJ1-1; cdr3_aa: CASSFLAGANTEAFF
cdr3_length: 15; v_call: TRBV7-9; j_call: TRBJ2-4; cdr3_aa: CASSVVTVAKNIQYF
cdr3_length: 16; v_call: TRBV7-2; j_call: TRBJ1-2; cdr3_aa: CASIFLGGGGNYGYTF
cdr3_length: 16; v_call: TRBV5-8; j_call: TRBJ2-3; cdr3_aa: CASSLRAGQGTDTQYF
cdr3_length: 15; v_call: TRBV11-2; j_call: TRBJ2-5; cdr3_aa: CASSSTAGGGETQYF
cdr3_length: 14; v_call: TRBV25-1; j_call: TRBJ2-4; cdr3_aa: CASSERGGKNIQYF
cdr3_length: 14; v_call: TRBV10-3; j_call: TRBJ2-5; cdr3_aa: CAISESTGEETQYF
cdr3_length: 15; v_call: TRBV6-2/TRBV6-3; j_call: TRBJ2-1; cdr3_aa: CASSYGANRYNEQFF
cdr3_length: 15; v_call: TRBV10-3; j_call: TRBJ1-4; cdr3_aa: CAIRTGLGTNEKLFF
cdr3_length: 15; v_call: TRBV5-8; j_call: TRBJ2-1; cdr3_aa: CASSPPGQGGNEQFF
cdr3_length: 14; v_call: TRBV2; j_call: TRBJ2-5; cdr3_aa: CASSEIRQGGFQYF
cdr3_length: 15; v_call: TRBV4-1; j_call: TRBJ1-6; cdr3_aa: CASSRGQGDNSPLHF